In its sample, the clone carrying this TCR beta chain ranks as medium-sized. This record belongs to a study of spatial heterogeneity in lung cancer. TCRdb re-analysed the 5' RACE reads in MiXCR, keeping a single row per CDR3 protein. This sample yields tens of thousands of distinct CDR3 sequences, of which approximately 5.5% are seen a single time; 20% to 30% belongs to the top ten. The time point here: sample taken at primary tumor resection. Material: PBMCs, obtained at surgery. This clonotype originated in a female donor with early-stage non-small cell lung cancer.

The CDR3 DNA reads as TGTGCCATCAGTGAGTCGGGGCCAGTTTACGAGCAGTACTTC. This gives the protein CAISESGPVYEQYF. The J gene is TRBJ2-7, the V gene TRBV10-3; tentatively, D is TRBD1 (5 bases). Looked up from germline, CDR1 is ENHRY and CDR2 is SYGVKD. CDR3 length: 14 amino acids. The V gene lost 0 bases and the J gene lost 4 bases, with 10 bases spanning the gap.